This TCR beta chain originates from a study of T cells in Graves' hyperthyroidism and ophthalmopathy. Authors of the study amplified TCR beta CDR3 regions from RNA transcripts. HTBI primers were used for first-round RT-PCR of the TCR CDR3. Each CDR3 protein is one row after TCRdb ran MiXCR on the multiplex PCR reads. The sample has approximately 400,000 distinct CDR3 sequences, about 14% seen once. The TCR comes from a man over 45 with Graves' ophthalmopathy. Specimen: blood.

The DNA for the CDR3 is TGTGCCAGCAGCGTAGTGTTGGGGAGCTCCTACAATGAGCAGTTCTTC. Amino acids: CASSVVLGSSYNEQFF. This chain connects TRBV9 to TRBJ2-1; D might be TRBD2 (5 bases). The length of the CDR3 is 16 residues. Germline lookup yields CDR1 SGDLS and CDR2 YYNGEE. Trimming removed 0 bases at V and 0 bases at J, with 10 bases between.